This section outlines one TCR beta chain sequence together with its context. The antigen remains undetermined. The data were obtained in a study of T cell repertoires in cytomegalovirus infection. Looking at the study overall: Indications of both CMV infection and matching HLA type were provided by public TCR beta signatures.

Study observations and caveats: Ex vivo, HLA-C-restricted CMV-specific TCR beta clonotypes prevailed over the rest of the response.

MiXCR was run by TCRdb on the reads, yielding one entry per CDR3 protein. The sample carries about 570,000 distinct CDR3 sequences, around two fifths recorded once. The receptor was isolated from a human donor in good health (CMV status not recorded). Some clones in this sample may be carry-over from other donors' samples. Sequenced here: cultured PBMCs, sampled from culture after CMV antigen stimulation.

The CDR3: CATSRGRGEGFQPQHF. DNA of the CDR3: TGTGCCACCAGCAGAGGCCGTGGGGAGGGATTCCAGCCCCAGCATTTT. The V gene is TRBV15, the J gene TRBJ1-5, with D unclear. The CDR3 is 16 residues long. With 1 base removed from V and 7 bases from J, the gap between germline ends came to 17 bases. Germline CDR1 LNHNV, CDR2 YYDKDF (reference sequence). Looking up the rest from reference TRBV15 and TRBJ1-5 gives the full variable domain: DAMVIQNPRYQVTQFGKPVTLSCSQTLNHNVMYWYQQKSSQAPKLLFHYYDKDFNNEADTPDNFQSRRPNTSFCFLDIRSPGLGDTAMYLCATSRGRGEGFQPQHFGDGTRLSIL.